These 20 T cell receptor beta chains came from one sample sequenced in a study of OX40 agonist ivuxolimab in advanced cancers. Data came from immunoSEQ multiplex PCR; TCRdb stores just in-frame clones and leaves some out. The repertoire holds 78,000 or so clones, with roughly nine tenths as singletons. The sequencing here drew on CD4+ or CD8+ T cells sorted from blood, taken in a trial of the OX40 agonist ivuxolimab. These receptors were obtained from an adult with an advanced solid tumor such as melanoma, head and neck, liver or kidney cancer.

V usage is TRBV19 and J usage is TRBJ2-7; 7 bases map to TRBD1. Trimming cost V 10 bases and J 7 bases; bases outside gene matches: 7. The germline V gene has CDR1 LNHDA and CDR2 SQIVND (reference sequence). There are 11 residues in the CDR3. The CDR3 spells CATRQGFEQYF. In DNA form, the CDR3 reads TGTGCCACAAGACAGGGATTTGAGCAGTACTTC. Based on the CDR3 plus reference TRBV19 and TRBJ2-7, the full variable domain is DGGITQSPKYLFRKEGQNVTLSCEQNLNHDAMYWYRQDPGQGLRLIYYSQIVNDFQKGDIAEGYSVSREKKESFPLTVTSAQKNPTAFYLCATRQGFEQYFGPGTRLTVT.

This clone was detected once. The genes are TRBV5-1 and TRBJ1-2; tentative D call: TRBD1 (6 bases). The CDR3 has 18 residues. Germline CDR1 is SGHRS and CDR2 is YFSETQ. Deletions cut 3 bases from V and 2 bases from J, with 23 bases between. The CDR3 spells CASSSNPSLQGPNYGYTF. CDR3 DNA sequence: TGCGCCAGCAGCTCCAATCCCTCGTTACAGGGCCCCAACTATGGCTACACCTTC.

The chain links TRBV19 to TRBJ2-3, with TRBD2 matching 9 bases. The junction had 14 bases not matched to a gene; V was cut back by 3 bases and J by 7 bases. CDR3 length: 17 residues. Per germline, CDR1 LNHDA and CDR2 SQIVND (reference sequence). In DNA form, the CDR3 reads TGTGCCAGTAGTATCCTCGGCGGTAGCGGGAGTCGTTATACGCAGTATTTT. Its translation: CASSILGGSGSRYTQYF.

This chain joins TRBV27 and TRBJ2-1; TRBD1 matches at 12 bases. There are 16 residues in the CDR3. The V gene's germline CDR1 is MNHEY and CDR2 SMNVEV (reference sequence). V was pared by 4 bases and J by 7 bases, with 8 bases of the junction left unmatched. For the CDR3, the DNA is TGTGCCAGCAGTTCCACCGGGACAGGGGGCCTGAATGAGCAGTTCTTC. Translation: CASSSTGTGGLNEQFF.

V is TRBV2 and J is TRBJ1-5, with D uncertain. Germline V gene lookup returns CDR1 SNHLY and CDR2 FYNNEI. CDR3 length: 15 residues. Trimming took 11 bases from V and 6 from J, leaving 23 bases between them. As DNA, the CDR3 is TGTGCCGCCGCTTTAGGGCGGGGTGGTGGTCAGCCCCAGCATTTT. Encoded protein: CAAALGRGGGQPQHF.

This chain connects TRBV18 to TRBJ2-3, with TRBD2 matching 8 bases. Trimming took 4 bases from V and 4 from J; bases not matched to a gene: 7. This CDR3 spans 15 amino acids. CDR1 is KGHSH and CDR2 is LQKENI in the germline V gene. CDR3 residues: CASSQREMGSDTQYF. CDR3 coding DNA: TGTGCCAGCTCACAGCGGGAGATGGGGTCAGATACGCAGTATTTT.

The chain couples TRBV19 to TRBJ1-2, with 10 positions matching TRBD1. V lost 6 bases to trimming and J lost 6 bases; unmatched junction nucleotides: 7. The germline V gene encodes CDR1 LNHDA and CDR2 SQIVND (reference sequence). The CDR3 runs 14 residues. For the CDR3, the DNA is TGTGCCAGTAGGCGGGACAGGGGCCCGGATGGCTACACCTTC. This translates into CASRRDRGPDGYTF.

The chain uses TRBV5-4 and TRBJ2-7; weak D call: TRBD2 (6 bases). With 5 bases removed from V and 6 bases from J, the gap between germline ends came to 12 bases. The V gene's germline CDR1 is SGHNT and CDR2 YYREEE (reference sequence). The CDR3 runs 12 residues. The CDR3 reads CASSRLGREQYF. CDR3 DNA sequence: TGTGCCAGCAGTCGACTAGGTCGCGAGCAGTACTTC. Combining the CDR3 with reference TRBV5-4 and TRBJ2-7 gives the whole variable domain ETGVTQSPTHLIKTRGQQVTLRCSSQSGHNTVSWYQQALGQGPQFIFQYYREEENGRGNFPPRFSGLQFPNYSSELNVNALELDDSALYLCASSRLGREQYFGPGTRLTVT.

The chain carries TRBV10-3 and TRBJ2-7; no firm D call. V lost 3 bases and J lost 6, with 15 bases in between. Germline CDR1 and CDR2: ENHRY and SYGVKD. This CDR3 contains 14 residues. CDR3 nucleotides: TGTGCCATCAGTGAATCAGTAGGGCAAATCGAGCAGTACTTC. This sequence encodes CAISESVGQIEQYF.

The V and J genes are TRBV21-1 and TRBJ1-3; the table's D call, TRBD1, has no DNA check behind it. TRBV21-1 is a pseudogene locus. This CDR3 region has 13 residues. CDR3 in amino acids: CASGFRVRDTIYF. The CDR3 DNA reads TGTGCCAGCGGGTTCAGGGTAAGGGACACCATATATTTT.

J is TRBJ2-1 and V is TRBV19; 8 bases match TRBD2. J was trimmed by 0 bases and V by 3 bases; bases with no gene match: 7. CDR1 LNHDA and CDR2 SQIVND come from the germline V gene (reference sequence). This CDR3 region has 17 residues. CDR3: CASSIAGGLSSYNEQFF. In nucleotides, the CDR3 is TGTGCCAGTAGTATTGCGGGAGGACTGAGCTCCTACAATGAGCAGTTCTTC.

This sequence joins TRBV5-8 and TRBJ1-4; TRBD1 is a possible D gene (5 bases). V was pared by 0 bases and J by 0 bases, with 6 bases between. This CDR3 is built from 15 residues. Germline-derived CDR1 and CDR2 are SGHTS and YDEGEE. The DNA for the CDR3 is TGTGCCAGCAGCTTGGGACAGACAACTAATGAAAAACTGTTTTTT. This codes for CASSLGQTTNEKLFF. The variable domain in full, with the rest retrieved from reference TRBV5-8 and TRBJ1-4, is EAGVTQSPTHLIKTRGQQATLRCSPISGHTSVYWYQQALGLGLQFLLWYDEGEERNRGNFPPRFSGRQFPNYSSELNVNALELEDSALYLCASSLGQTTNEKLFFGSGTQLSVL.

This clone was seen more than once but under ten times. The chain employs TRBV7-6 and TRBJ2-7, with D perhaps matching TRBD2 (5 bases). This CDR3 region has 15 residues. V lost 0 bases, J lost 5 bases, and 14 bases lay in between. Germline V gene sequence: CDR1 SGHVS, CDR2 FNYEAQ. The CDR3 is CASSLARAGMDEQYF. The CDR3, as DNA: TGTGCCAGCAGCTTAGCGCGGGCAGGTATGGACGAGCAGTACTTC.

The CDR3 reads CASSWERYGYTF. The CDR3 bases are TGTGCCAGCAGTTGGGAACGCTATGGCTACACCTTC. The chain recombines TRBV25-1 with TRBJ1-2; D unresolved. In germline, CDR1 is MGHDK, CDR2 SYGVNS. Deletions cut 5 bases from V and 4 bases from J, with 8 bases between. The CDR3 sequence is 12 residues long.

This chain links TRBV5-1 with TRBJ2-5; a weak D match, TRBD2 (6 bases). The germline V gene has CDR1 SGHRS and CDR2 YFSETQ. The V gene lost 0 bases and the J gene lost 2 bases, with 8 bases spanning the gap. The CDR3 runs 14 residues. CDR3 residues: CASSLGGGQETQYF. The CDR3 DNA reads TGCGCCAGCAGCTTGGGTGGAGGGCAAGAGACCCAGTACTTC.

This clone occurred once. This chain joins TRBV28 and TRBJ1-4; possible D gene TRBD1, 5 bases. The germline V gene encodes CDR1 MDHEN and CDR2 SYDVKM. The CDR3 has 17 amino acids. V was clipped by 6 bases and J by 3 bases, with 20 bases between them. CDR3 nucleotides: TGTGCCAGCAGCAGTGGACCGGGGCGGGGCGCTAATGAAAAACTGTTTTTT. Amino acids: CASSSGPGRGANEKLFF.

This rearrangement joins TRBV10-3 to TRBJ2-5; 7 bases are a match to TRBD1. The CDR3 is 14 amino acids. The V gene's germline CDR1 is ENHRY and CDR2 SYGVKD. The V segment lost 3 bases and the J segment 2 bases; nucleotides outside the gene matches: 3. The CDR3: CAISEGTEQETQYF. CDR3 coding DNA: TGTGCCATCAGTGAAGGGACAGAGCAAGAGACCCAGTACTTC.

This chain joins TRBV11-2 and TRBJ2-5; TRBD2 matches 12 bases. The CDR3 is 15 amino acids. Germline V gene data show CDR1 as SGHAT and CDR2 as FQNNGV. V dropped 6 bases and J dropped 4; count of bases not matched to a gene: 6. CDR3 bases: TGTGCCAGCAGTTCCCTAGCGGGAGGGTTAGAGACCCAGTACTTC. Translation: CASSSLAGGLETQYF.

This chain connects TRBV2 to TRBJ2-2; the match to TRBD1 covers 7 bases. The CDR3 covers 15 residues. Germline V gene lookup returns CDR1 SNHLY and CDR2 FYNNEI. V trimming: 6 bases; J trimming: 7 bases; junction bases outside the gene matches: 11. CDR3 DNA sequence: TGTGCCAGCAGGCCCAGGACAGGATGGAGCGGGGAGCTGTTTTTT. The encoded protein is CASRPRTGWSGELFF. Variable domain in full (rest from reference TRBV2 and TRBJ2-2): EPEVTQTPSHQVTQMGQEVILRCVPISNHLYFYWYRQILGQKVEFLVSFYNNEISEKSEIFDDQFSVERPDGSNFTLKIRSTKLEDSAMYFCASRPRTGWSGELFFGEGSRLTVL.

The J gene is TRBJ1-6, the V gene TRBV5-4; tentatively, D is TRBD1 (5 bases). Germline V lookup: CDR1 SGHNT, CDR2 YYREEE (reference sequence). V lost 0 bases and J 2 bases, leaving 12 bases between the germline ends. The length of the CDR3 is 17 residues. CDR3 sequence reads: CASSLAGGAAYNSPLHF. Here the CDR3 DNA reads TGTGCCAGCAGCTTGGCGGGCGGGGCCGCCTATAATTCACCCCTCCACTTT.